This TCR beta chain was captured in a study of T cell responses to AZD1222 COVID-19 vaccine. V was pared by 4 bases and J by 0 bases, with 12 bases between. There are 15 residues in the CDR3. Germline assignment: CDR1 LGHNA and CDR2 YSLEER. The study, taken as a whole, reports: Donors were chiefly white British, with a greater number of females, and clonal diversity was perhaps underestimated. Unmutated variant regions are reportedly targeted by nearly half of spike-specific TCRs. Among AZD1222 vaccinees, only 5 to 7 were seropositive at baseline.

Concerning this clone itself: Its target is unknown.

Here immunoSEQ multiplex PCR was the method, and the copy in TCRdb shows in-frame clones only, minus some. The repertoire has approximately 44,000 clones, around 82% of them found once; the top ten carry around 3.9%. This TCR was sampled from an adult in good health. Sequenced material: peripheral blood, taken on day 0 of AZD1222 vaccination. This chain uses TRBV4-3 with TRBJ1-1; no definite D call. Here the CDR3 reads CASSPGRGLNTEAFF. CDR3 DNA: TGCGCCAGCAGCCCTGGGCGCGGCTTGAACACTGAAGCTTTCTTT.